The rows below give T cell receptor beta chains drawn from one sample of a study of T-cell memory formation after mild COVID-19. TCRdb re-derived calls from the 5' RACE reads in MiXCR, one entry per CDR3 protein. The sample carries 250,000 to 350,000 distinct CDR3 sequences, roughly 16% recorded once. Source material: PBMCs or a T cell subset sorted from them (not recorded which). Source of these receptors: a man aged 18-30 years who had mild COVID-19 (a few samples of this study predate the infection). Cell type and time point are not known. CDR3s include the opening cysteine and the closing phenylalanine or tryptophan.

v_call cdr3_aa
TRBV5-1 CASSLTGGDNEQFF
TRBV5-1 CASSLLAGQGLPEAFF
TRBV25-1 CASSEWSGGGTGELFF
TRBV5-1 CASSETGRDTQYF
TRBV7-8 CASSLGQYYNEQFF
TRBV4-3 CASSQEVPGTQYF
TRBV11-2 CASSLFGSASYEQYF
TRBV15 CATSVRSLPQHF
TRBV29-1 CSVEGHHYGYTF
TRBV7-2 CASSLERVETQYF
TRBV29-1 CSVEGDHQETQYF
TRBV20-1 CSARAYSYNEQFF
TRBV3-1 CASSQGGRPSHTQYF
TRBV7-9 CASSRLSGGAADTQYF
TRBV20-1 CSARDGGAYNEQFF
TRBV7-2 CASSLRGQLEAFF
TRBV15 CATSRVQNTEAFF
TRBV6-5 CASSPRRGANEQFF
TRBV24-1 CATSDVKLPGHQETQYF
TRBV28 CASSDRVGLGYAQYF
TRBV14 CASSLGGGLAREAFF
TRBV6-2/TRBV6-3 CASRPLAGPGSNQPQHF
TRBV15 CATRSKRGSSYNEQFF
TRBV20-1 CSASRDRVRYEQYF
TRBV4-1 CASSRTGGEQYF
TRBV30 CAVGTVGGETQYF
TRBV5-1 CASSLLTGPFRGYTF
TRBV20-1 CSARDRVRGEKLFF
TRBV3-1 CASSQEGAGGYNEQFF
TRBV6-6 CASSKGGGETQYF
TRBV4-3 CARSQAGREQYF
TRBV20-1 CSARDFRGNIQYF
TRBV5-1 CASRDMGGTGELFF
TRBV5-1 CASTPRSSEETQYF
TRBV3-1 CASSQAHAGGAYEQYF
TRBV29-1 CSGVGGYEQFF
TRBV4-2 CASSQEGGTGTYEQYF